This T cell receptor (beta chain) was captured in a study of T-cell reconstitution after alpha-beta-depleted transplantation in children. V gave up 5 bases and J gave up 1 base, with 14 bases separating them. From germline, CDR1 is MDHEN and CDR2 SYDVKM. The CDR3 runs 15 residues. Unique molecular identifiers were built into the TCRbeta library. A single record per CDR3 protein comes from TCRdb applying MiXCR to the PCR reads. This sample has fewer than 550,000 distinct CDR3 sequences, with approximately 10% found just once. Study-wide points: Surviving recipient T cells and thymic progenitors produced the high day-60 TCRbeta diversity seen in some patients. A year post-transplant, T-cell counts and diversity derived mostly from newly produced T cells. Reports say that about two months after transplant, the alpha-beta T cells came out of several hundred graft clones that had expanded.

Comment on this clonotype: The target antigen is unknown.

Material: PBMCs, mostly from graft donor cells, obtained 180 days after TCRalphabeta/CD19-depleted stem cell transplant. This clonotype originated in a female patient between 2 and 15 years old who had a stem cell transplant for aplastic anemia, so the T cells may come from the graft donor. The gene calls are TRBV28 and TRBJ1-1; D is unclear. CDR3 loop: CASSRLSRTNTEAFF. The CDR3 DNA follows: TGTGCCAGCAGTCGGTTGAGTAGGACGAACACTGAAGCTTTCTTT.